This TCR beta chain is drawn from a study of vaccination and CD4 T cells after COVID-19 (dated by TCRdb to between 2021 and 2022). In terms of the full investigation: The convalescent cohort included six males and four females, with two Hispanic individuals, seven Caucasians, two Asians and one multiracial person. Control cultures received a CEFX viral epitope pool as the positive control, an HIV-1 Nef peptide pool as the negative control, or no peptide. The spike-specific CD4+ TCR repertoire was compared before and after mRNA vaccination in approximately ten COVID-19 convalescent patients and a few infection-naive healthy vaccine recipients. Overlapping spike peptide pools from SARS-CoV-2 and from the common cold coronaviruses HCoV-NL63, HCoV-OC43 and HCoV-229E were used as culture stimuli. Post-vaccine blood samples were obtained a median of around 74 days after the second vaccine dose, with a range of roughly 14 to 241 days. Two doses of either the Pfizer-BioNTech BNT162b2 vaccine (n=8) or the Moderna mRNA-1273 vaccine (n=2) were administered to participants. Post-COVID blood samples were collected from convalescent patients a median of approximately 100 days after diagnosis, with a range of roughly 30 to 161 days.

Trimmed from V: 0 bases; trimmed from J: 5 bases; junction bases lacking a gene match: 6. The CDR3 spans 15 residues, from the cysteine through the phenylalanine. Just the 45-base CDR3 DNA is kept, in frame starting at base 1. CDR1 is given as SGHTA and CDR2 as FQGNSA, both from the germline V gene. General findings and caveats noted by the study authors: In convalescent patients, a median roughly 83% of post-vaccine SARS-CoV-2-reactive clones were detected only after vaccination, and vaccine-specific priming was suggested by this finding. The number of convalescent patients in the study was relatively small, and the study did not examine early timepoints following natural infection. Although the median number of SARS-CoV-2-reactive clonotypes went up from roughly 22 after infection to roughly 40 after vaccination, the increase was not significant. Of the vaccine-specific clones in convalescent patients, 304 of 307, or nearly all, reacted only to SARS-CoV-2 spike and did not cross-react with common cold coronaviruses.

The library was produced with PCR. TCR sequencing of DNA from cultured CD4+ T cells used the Oncomine TCR Beta short-read assay at the Johns Hopkins FTIC core. Genomic DNA was extracted from the cultured CD4+ T cells with the QIAamp micro DNA kit. Oncomine TCR Beta libraries from cultured CD4+ T cells were pooled using unique dual indexes and sequenced on an Illumina iSeq 100. The authors' analysis ran thus. Non-productive sequences were filtered out, and CDR3s that did not start with C, did not end with F or W, or were shorter than 7 amino acids were discarded. Antigen-specific clonotypes were identified with the MANAFEST web application by comparing peptide-stimulated wells with reference and other culture wells. An FDR below 0.05, an odds ratio above 5, and a productive frequency above 0.1% in at least two of three replicate wells were required for clones to be considered positive. Clonotypes that were significantly expanded in both SARS-CoV-2 spike wells and at least one common cold coronavirus spike condition were defined as cross-reactive. CDR3 homology was assessed with Levenshtein distances (stringdist) and unrooted phylogenetic trees (ape) in R version 3.6.1. TCRdb ran its own pipeline on the public reads, namely fastp trimming at Q25 and MiXCR clone calling, and kept in-frame beta chains. Every CDR3 protein is listed once, alongside the most common genes and DNA of its rows. The V and J calls shown here were made by TCRdb, not taken from the authors' results. In all, the sample holds around 20,000 distinct CDR3 sequences, and more than 30% of those were seen once. The top ten clones comprise under 20% of the sample.

The label giving this sample's treatment or condition can be read as: roughly 11-day PBMC culture with coronavirus spike peptide pools or control peptides (ViraFEST assay). The ViraFEST assay, used in the study, expanded antigen-specific T cells with peptide pools and then identified the expanded clonotypes through TCR sequencing. Healthy vaccine recipients had no prior SARS-CoV-2 infection, confirmed by negative nucleocapsid antibody tests before and after vaccination. Each well held 2.2 million or so PBMCs cultured with approximately 10 ug/ml peptide pools in IMDM containing approximately 4.8% human AB serum and roughly 9.3 IU/ml IL-2. On days 3 and 7, half of the culture medium was replaced with fresh IL-2-containing medium. CD4+ T cells were isolated after 10 days of culture through negative selection using the EasySep CD4+ T cell isolation kit. PBMCs were separated from whole blood using Ficoll-Paque Plus gradient centrifugation and then either used fresh or cryopreserved at -140C. Culture conditions were generally each tested in triplicate wells.

This clonotype is deemed medium-sized (0.01 to 0.1%). Its antigen is still unknown. The sample holds no much larger clone one base away, and base qualities are not on file. The sequence came from a human donor who received a COVID-19 vaccine. The chain uses TRBV7-2 and TRBJ1-2; 7 bases in the middle match TRBD1. The starting material was CD4+ T cells from blood, cultured in vitro, obtained before SARS-CoV-2 vaccination. The CDR3 in this case is CASSLAPGTAYGYTF. The bases read TGTGCCAGCAGCTTAGCCCCCGGGACAGCTTATGGCTACACCTTC.